This T cell receptor beta chain was observed in a study of OX40 agonist ivuxolimab in advanced cancers. Study-wide background: Hepatocellular carcinoma, melanoma, renal cell or head and neck cancer affected the dose-escalation patients. Earlier anti-PD-1, anti-PD-L1 or anti-CTLA-4 therapy was permitted; less than 50% had received some. Study outcomes and limitations: Low levels of normalized T-cell clonal expansion also appeared in some nonresponders. Average numbers of expanded clones were greater in CD8+ T cells than in CD4+.

As regards this clone: The antigen remains undetermined.

Assay used: immunoSEQ multiplex PCR; TCRdb lists only in-frame clones, some missing. This sample has about 71,000 clones, with just under 95% found just once. This sample comprised CD4+ or CD8+ T cells sorted from blood, obtained in a trial of the OX40 agonist ivuxolimab. This receptor was obtained from an adult with an advanced solid tumor such as melanoma, head and neck, liver or kidney cancer.

CDR3 in amino acids: CASTRSGELFF. The CDR3 DNA reads TGTGCCAGTACCCGGAGCGGGGAGCTGTTTTTT. The gene calls are TRBV19 and TRBJ2-2; the D is unclear. With 7 bases removed from V and 7 bases from J, the gap between germline ends came to 7 bases. Germline assignment: CDR1 LNHDA and CDR2 SQIVND (reference sequence). CDR3 size: 11 residues.